This TCR beta chain originates from a study of shared clonotypes between healthy human individuals. In the authors' workflow: From ImmunoSEQ came sequences covering only the junction and carrying no quality scores, so filtering differed. Repertoires were generated with immunoSEQ multiplex PCR, while TCRdb's copy carries only in-frame clones and drops some. The V and J calls and clone size were taken over from that table, and D and trimming were inferred from the DNA. The sample lists approximately 460,000 clones, around 77% occurring once. This clone showed up just once. The CDR3 totals 14 residues. The junction had 3 bases not matched to a gene; V was cut back by 5 bases and J by 2 bases. Germline V gene sequence: CDR1 GTSNPN, CDR2 SVGIG (reference sequence).

Input material: PBMCs. This receptor was taken from a woman aged 40 to 55 in good health. Some clones in this sample may be carry-over from other donors' samples. V gene TRBV30 combines with J gene TRBJ2-1, with 10 bases lining up with TRBD2. The CDR3: CAWASGRAYNEQFF. As DNA, the CDR3 is TGTGCCTGGGCAAGCGGGAGGGCCTACAATGAGCAGTTCTTC.